This T cell receptor (beta chain) was retrieved from a study of Graves' ophthalmopathy and Graves' hyperthyroidism. Broader study findings: Appearing in blood as well were most expanded thyroid clonotypes above 0.001 frequency.

CDR1 is SQVTM and CDR2 is ANQGSEA in the germline V gene. There are 15 residues in the CDR3. Trimming took 4 bases from V and 0 from J, leaving 15 bases between them. Notes on this clonotype: Its antigen is currently unknown.

The sequenced template was RNA, covering the TCR beta CDR3 region. HTBI primers primed a first-round RT-PCR, and a second-round multiplex PCR followed. TCRdb used MiXCR to reprocess the multiplex PCR reads, holding one entry per CDR3 protein. Among hundreds of thousands of distinct CDR3 sequences listed, about 20% were seen once. This TCR came from a woman aged 18-30 years with stable Graves' hyperthyroidism. Some clones in this sample may be carry-over from other donors' samples. The source material was peripheral blood. The gene calls are TRBV29-1 and TRBJ1-1; D gene unclear. CDR3 sequence: CSVGWWETVNTEAFF. The CDR3 DNA is TGCAGCGTTGGGTGGTGGGAGACGGTGAACACTGAAGCTTTCTTT.